The rows below give T cell receptor beta chains drawn from one sample of a study of tumor T cells in aggressive B-cell lymphoma. This table comes from immunoSEQ multiplex PCR, and its TCRdb copy is limited to in-frame clones, with some not included. Among some 3,200 clones listed, nearly 95% were seen once. Sequencing used tumor tissue. These receptors originate from an adult with diffuse large B cell lymphoma. Both conserved end residues are part of each CDR3. The D gene is left open where the match is weak. For some rows the clone size is stated as once, few or many, or as a class when expanded; others skip it.

d_gene: TRBD1
v_gene: TRBV7-9
j_gene: TRBJ1-2
abundance: .
len: 12
CDR3nt: TGTGCCAGCAGCCAGGGGGAATATGGCTACACCTTC
CDR3aa: CASSQGEYGYTF

d_gene: .
v_gene: TRBV5-5
j_gene: TRBJ1-2
abundance: .
len: 15
CDR3nt: TGTGCCAGCAGCTGGGGGGTTGGGACGGACTATGGCTACACCTTC
CDR3aa: CASSWGVGTDYGYTF

d_gene: .
v_gene: TRBV5-1
j_gene: TRBJ2-5
abundance: .
len: 17
CDR3nt: TGCGCCAGCAGCTTGGCGGGATTTCCAGGGGCCCAAGAGACCCAGTACTTC
CDR3aa: CASSLAGFPGAQETQYF

d_gene: .
v_gene: TRBV15
j_gene: TRBJ2-2
abundance: .
len: 15
CDR3nt: TGTGCCACCAGCAGAGATCGACAGAACACCGGGGAGCTGTTTTTT
CDR3aa: CATSRDRQNTGELFF

d_gene: TRBD1
v_gene: TRBV4-2
j_gene: TRBJ1-5
abundance: .
len: 15
CDR3nt: TGTGCCAGCAGCCCACCGGGACAGGGGATTCAGCCCCAGCATTTT
CDR3aa: CASSPPGQGIQPQHF

d_gene: .
v_gene: TRBV10-3
j_gene: TRBJ1-1
abundance: few
len: 13
CDR3nt: TGTGCCATCACTTCAGGGGCGGGAGCTGAAGCTTTCTTT
CDR3aa: CAITSGAGAEAFF

d_gene: TRBD1
v_gene: TRBV7-3
j_gene: TRBJ1-2
abundance: .
len: 14
CDR3nt: TGTGCCAGCAGCCCCGCGACAGGGAACTATGGCTACACCTTC
CDR3aa: CASSPATGNYGYTF

d_gene: TRBD2
v_gene: TRBV5-1
j_gene: TRBJ2-3
abundance: .
len: 12
CDR3nt: TGCGCCAGCAGCTCGGGGGGTGATACGCAGTATTTT
CDR3aa: CASSSGGDTQYF

d_gene: TRBD1
v_gene: TRBV7-2
j_gene: TRBJ1-2
abundance: .
len: 14
CDR3nt: TGTGCCAGCAGCTTGGAACAGGGGATCTATGGCTACACCTTC
CDR3aa: CASSLEQGIYGYTF

d_gene: TRBD2
v_gene: TRBV5-1
j_gene: TRBJ2-5
abundance: .
len: 14
CDR3nt: TGCGCCAGCAATAGCGGGGCTCTACAAGAGACCCAGTACTTC
CDR3aa: CASNSGALQETQYF

d_gene: .
v_gene: TRBV29-1
j_gene: TRBJ1-2
abundance: few
len: 11
CDR3nt: TGCAGCGTTGAAGGGCCTTGGGGCTACACCTTC
CDR3aa: CSVEGPWGYTF

d_gene: TRBD1
v_gene: TRBV29-1
j_gene: TRBJ1-2
abundance: .
len: 15
CDR3nt: TGCAGCGTTGAAGGCAAGGGAACAGGGGGGGCTGGCTACACCTTC
CDR3aa: CSVEGKGTGGAGYTF

d_gene: TRBD1
v_gene: TRBV5-1
j_gene: TRBJ2-7
abundance: .
len: 16
CDR3nt: TGCGCCAGCAGCTTGGCGGGTACAGGGGGCAGGCGGGAGCAGTACTTC
CDR3aa: CASSLAGTGGRREQYF

d_gene: .
v_gene: TRBV7-2
j_gene: TRBJ1-2
abundance: .
len: 14
CDR3nt: TGTGCCAGCAGCCTCGGACAAGGCGGATATGGCTACATCTTC
CDR3aa: CASSLGQGGYGYIF

d_gene: .
v_gene: TRBV5-1
j_gene: TRBJ1-5
abundance: .
len: 15
CDR3nt: TGCGCCAGCAGCTTGGAGGGGAGGGAGGATCAGCCCCAGCATTTT
CDR3aa: CASSLEGREDQPQHF

d_gene: TRBD2
v_gene: TRBV28
j_gene: TRBJ2-7
abundance: .
len: 16
CDR3nt: TGTGCCAGCAGTCCTTTCCGCGGGAGACTAACCTACGAGCAGTACTTC
CDR3aa: CASSPFRGRLTYEQYF

d_gene: TRBD2
v_gene: TRBV7-9
j_gene: TRBJ2-7
abundance: .
len: 15
CDR3nt: TGTGCCAGCAGCGGGCCTAGCGGGAGTGTCCACGAGCAGTACTTC
CDR3aa: CASSGPSGSVHEQYF

d_gene: TRBD2
v_gene: TRBV27
j_gene: TRBJ2-1
abundance: .
len: 15
CDR3nt: TGTGCCAGCAGTTTCACCGGGACTAGCGGAGCTGAGCAGTTCTTC
CDR3aa: CASSFTGTSGAEQFF

d_gene: .
v_gene: TRBV5-1
j_gene: TRBJ2-1
abundance: .
len: 13
CDR3nt: TGCGCCAGCCAGGGACACAACTACAATGAGCAGTTCTTC
CDR3aa: CASQGHNYNEQFF

d_gene: .
v_gene: TRBV2
j_gene: TRBJ1-2
abundance: .
len: 14
CDR3nt: TGTGCCAGCAGTGAAACGGGCGCAGGGGATGGCTACACCTTC
CDR3aa: CASSETGAGDGYTF

d_gene: TRBD2
v_gene: TRBV28
j_gene: TRBJ2-5
abundance: .
len: 17
CDR3nt: TGTGCCAGCACCCCGGCTGACGGGAGGGCCGGGGTTGCGACCCAGTACTTC
CDR3aa: CASTPADGRAGVATQYF

d_gene: .
v_gene: TRBV7-9
j_gene: TRBJ2-5
abundance: once
len: 15
CDR3nt: TGTGCCAGCAGCCCAGATTCGGGCGGGATTGAGACCCAGTACTTC
CDR3aa: CASSPDSGGIETQYF

d_gene: TRBD1
v_gene: TRBV9
j_gene: TRBJ1-2
abundance: .
len: 14
CDR3nt: TGTGTCAGCAGCGTAGAAGACAGGGTCTATGGCTACACCTTC
CDR3aa: CVSSVEDRVYGYTF

d_gene: .
v_gene: TRBV27
j_gene: TRBJ2-7
abundance: .
len: 13
CDR3nt: TGTGCCAGCAGTGCCGACAGAGCCTACGAGCAGTACTTC
CDR3aa: CASSADRAYEQYF

d_gene: .
v_gene: TRBV5-1
j_gene: TRBJ2-3
abundance: .
len: 13
CDR3nt: TGCGCCAGCAGCTTGGACGGGGAGGATACGCAGTATTTT
CDR3aa: CASSLDGEDTQYF

d_gene: .
v_gene: TRBV5-1
j_gene: TRBJ2-3
abundance: once
len: 17
CDR3nt: TGCGCCAGCAGCTTGGAAGTAGCCCTAATCTCCACAGATACGCAGTATTTT
CDR3aa: CASSLEVALISTDTQYF

d_gene: TRBD1
v_gene: TRBV19
j_gene: TRBJ2-2
abundance: .
len: 14
CDR3nt: TGTGCCAGTAGGGGACAGGGGAACACCGGGGAGCTGTTTTTT
CDR3aa: CASRGQGNTGELFF

d_gene: .
v_gene: TRBV28
j_gene: TRBJ2-7
abundance: .
len: 13
CDR3nt: TGTGCCAGCAGGGGGGCAAGCTCCTACGAGCAGTACTTC
CDR3aa: CASRGASSYEQYF

d_gene: TRBD2
v_gene: TRBV11-2
j_gene: TRBJ2-1
abundance: .
len: 15
CDR3nt: TGTGCCAGCAGCTTAAAGCTAGCGGGAGCGAATGAGCAGTTCTTC
CDR3aa: CASSLKLAGANEQFF

d_gene: TRBD2
v_gene: TRBV4-2
j_gene: TRBJ2-3
abundance: .
len: 16
CDR3nt: TGTGCCAGCAGCCAAGCGATCGGGACTATCACAGATACGCAGTATTTT
CDR3aa: CASSQAIGTITDTQYF

d_gene: TRBD1
v_gene: TRBV4-1
j_gene: TRBJ2-7
abundance: .
len: 17
CDR3nt: TGCGCCAGCAGCCAAGAAGTTCACAGGGGGCCACCCTACGAGCAGTACTTC
CDR3aa: CASSQEVHRGPPYEQYF

d_gene: .
v_gene: TRBV30
j_gene: TRBJ1-4
abundance: .
len: 14
CDR3nt: TGTGCCTGGAGGGTACGCGGCACTCATGAAAAACTGTTTTTT
CDR3aa: CAWRVRGTHEKLFF

d_gene: .
v_gene: TRBV2
j_gene: TRBJ1-1
abundance: .
len: 13
CDR3nt: TGTGCCAGCAGTGTAACAGGGAAGGGTGAAGCTTTCTTT
CDR3aa: CASSVTGKGEAFF

d_gene: .
v_gene: TRBV2
j_gene: TRBJ1-6
abundance: .
len: 13
CDR3nt: TGTGCCAGCAGGCGGACAGAGCGCTCACCCCTCCACTTT
CDR3aa: CASRRTERSPLHF

d_gene: .
v_gene: TRBV6-5
j_gene: TRBJ2-1
abundance: .
len: 14
CDR3nt: TGTGCCAGCAGTTCCTTCAGGGGAGGGGGTGAGCAGTTCTTC
CDR3aa: CASSSFRGGGEQFF

d_gene: .
v_gene: TRBV20-1
j_gene: TRBJ2-5
abundance: .
len: 11
CDR3nt: TGCAGTGCTAAACAGTTAGAGACCCAGTACTTC
CDR3aa: CSAKQLETQYF

d_gene: TRBD1
v_gene: TRBV7-2
j_gene: TRBJ2-1
abundance: .
len: 15
CDR3nt: TGTGCCAGCAGCTTAATTGGGACAGCTCTGAATGAGCAGTTCTTC
CDR3aa: CASSLIGTALNEQFF

d_gene: .
v_gene: TRBV10-1
j_gene: TRBJ2-3
abundance: .
len: 13
CDR3nt: TGCGCCAGCAGTGAACAGGGCAGGAATACGCAGTATTTT
CDR3aa: CASSEQGRNTQYF